The entry that follows covers one T cell receptor (beta chain) sequence. Its antigen remains unidentified. No quality values exist for individual bases; no much larger clone is one base distant. The sample originates from a study of OX40 agonist ivuxolimab in advanced cancers. Some background on the complete study: Ivuxolimab was a fully human IgG2 agonistic monoclonal antibody targeting the costimulatory receptor OX40 (CD134). The monotherapy dose-escalation portion (N ≈ 52 patients) of the phase I ivuxolimab trial is reported in the paper. The purpose of peripheral TCRbeta sequencing was to test whether ivuxolimab changed TCR sequence diversity and led to clonal T-cell expansion. Three dose-escalation patients achieved partial responses, one with hepatocellular carcinoma and two with cutaneous melanoma. In the dose-escalation cohort, 70% to 85% of patients were male, and the mean age was 60 years with a range of roughly 20 to 79. Intravenous ivuxolimab was administered to patients every 2 weeks at six dose levels: 0.01, 0.1, 0.3, 1.5, 3 and 10 mg/kg. Of the approximately 54 patients in dose escalation, about 20 had hepatocellular carcinoma, some 15 had melanoma, 9 had renal cell carcinoma and 9 had head and neck cancer. Patients were allowed to have had prior anti-PD-1, anti-PD-L1 or anti-CTLA-4 therapy, and 40% of the dose-escalation patients had been treated with checkpoint inhibitors. Results the study describes overall, beyond this receptor: After ivuxolimab, expanded clones were on average more numerous among CD8+ T cells than among CD4+ T cells. The antigen specificity of the peripheral T cells that underwent clonal expansion was not determined. Low levels of normalized T-cell clonal expansion were also seen in some nonresponding patients. In the 0.1-3.0 mg/kg groups, partial responders were among the patients with the lowest normalized peripheral clonal expansion, particularly in CD8+ T cells. At doses from 0.1 to 3.0 mg/kg, clonal expansion was seen in both CD4+ and CD8+ blood T cells between baseline and week 6.

Genomic DNA was extracted from sorted cells for sequencing of the TCRbeta CDR3 region. The immunoSEQ Assay was used for sequencing of TCRbeta CDR3 regions. In its TCRdb copy, this immuneACCESS table keeps in-frame sequences only and misses some clones. Where compared with another copy, unresolved V genes explain less than half of these, and the others have no known cause. The sample has about 84,000 clones on record, more than 80% of them singletons. Of the sample, approximately 0.22% is held by the ten largest clones. The trial excluded patients who had a history of autoimmune disease or who were on systemic immunosuppression. Peripheral blood for TCR sequencing was collected from all dose cohorts at baseline, on cycle 4 day 1, and on cycle 7 day 1. Samples were obtained from an open-label, multicenter, first-in-human phase I dose-escalation trial of ivuxolimab. Adults with locally advanced or metastatic melanoma, renal cell carcinoma, hepatocellular carcinoma or head and neck squamous cell carcinoma were enrolled in the trial. Before TCR sequencing, CD4+ T cells and CD8+ T cells from peripheral blood were sorted into separate populations.

V and J lose 2 bases and 0 bases, and a span of 7 bases separates them. The germline V gene (reference sequence) specifies LNHDA as CDR1 and SQIVND as CDR2. From cysteine to phenylalanine, the CDR3 is 15 amino acids long. Only the CDR3 DNA stays, 45 bases, in frame from base 1. Material: CD4+ or CD8+ T cells sorted from blood, obtained in a trial of the OX40 agonist ivuxolimab. The sequence was collected from an adult with an advanced solid tumor such as melanoma, head and neck, liver or kidney cancer. The V and J genes are TRBV19 and TRBJ1-4; no D gene can be assigned with confidence. The sequence in DNA is TGTGCCAGTAGTATACAGTTTGCAACTAATGAAAAACTGTTTTTT. Protein translation: CASSIQFATNEKLFF. The full variable domain, completed from the reference TRBV19 and TRBJ1-4 proteins outside the CDR3, reads DGGITQSPKYLFRKEGQNVTLSCEQNLNHDAMYWYRQDPGQGLRLIYYSQIVNDFQKGDIAEGYSVSREKKESFPLTVTSAQKNPTAFYLCASSIQFATNEKLFFGSGTQLSVL.